This T cell receptor (beta chain) was identified during a study of spatial heterogeneity in lung cancer. Germline V gene lookup returns CDR1 SGHRS and CDR2 YFSETQ. The CDR3 extends over 15 amino acids. Trimming shortened V by 7 bases and J by 3 bases, and 16 bases separated the two germline ends. Time point denoted: sample taken at primary tumor resection. Sequencing covered unsorted whole RNA taken from tumor, nontumor lung or frozen PBMC. The donors were 55 to 85 patients with non-small cell lung cancer that was early-stage and untreated. TCRdb re-derived calls from the 5' RACE reads in MiXCR, one entry per CDR3 protein. The sample has about 1,500 distinct CDR3 sequences; about 26% are singletons. A few counts support this clonotype.

The chain joins TRBV5-1 to TRBJ2-2, with D possibly matching TRBD1 (6 bases). The TCR comes from a male donor with early-stage non-small cell lung cancer. Sequenced material: PBMCs, taken at surgery. Written as DNA, the CDR3 is TGCGCCAGCGGGGTACGGGCAGGGGACACCGGGGAGCTGTTTTTT. Its protein product is CASGVRAGDTGELFF.